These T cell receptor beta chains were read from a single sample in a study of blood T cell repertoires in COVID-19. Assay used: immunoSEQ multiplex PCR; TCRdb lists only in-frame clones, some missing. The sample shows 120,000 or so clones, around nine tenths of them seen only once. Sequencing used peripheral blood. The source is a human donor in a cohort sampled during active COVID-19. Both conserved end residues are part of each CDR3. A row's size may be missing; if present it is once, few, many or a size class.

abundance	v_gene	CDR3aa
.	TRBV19	CASSIATGVRNTEAFF
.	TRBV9	CASGVPPEQGVNGELFF
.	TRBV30	CAWDTGQVISPLHF
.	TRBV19	CASSPWANQPQHF
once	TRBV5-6	CGPGQGRYEQYF
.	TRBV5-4	CASTRGAPWNEQFF
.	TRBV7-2	CASSLGTGATEAFF
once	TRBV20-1	CSASGDGYTF
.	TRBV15	CATSSGQGWNTEAFF
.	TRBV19	CASKGQGSGANVLTF
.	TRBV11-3	CASSLGLAGQETQYF
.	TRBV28	CASRSPMNTEAFF
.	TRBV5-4	CASSLGVTGSTDTQYF
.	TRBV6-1	CASSVRLGTASYEQYF
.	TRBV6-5	CASMGGTRTDTQYF
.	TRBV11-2	CASSPLDSQETQYF
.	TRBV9	CASSAYGAGGPTGELFF
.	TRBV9	CASSVVSGVGYTF
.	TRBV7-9	CASSLDPGGFETQYF
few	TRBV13	CASSLVAPYQETQYF
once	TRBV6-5	CASSPRTGDFGGYTF
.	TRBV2	CASSDAPGTADSNQPQHF
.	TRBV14	CASSHRRDRRPERDNNEQFF
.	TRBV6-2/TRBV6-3	CASSNRGGLFNEQFF
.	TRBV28	CASSLLWSETGNTIYF
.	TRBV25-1	CASNWGGSYGYTF
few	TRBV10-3	CAISESGQSTDTQYF
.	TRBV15	CATSREGQGYGYTF
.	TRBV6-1	CASSEARSGVNTGELFF
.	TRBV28	CASSLLRDRGAEAFF
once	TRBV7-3	CASSLVGGQNTGELFF
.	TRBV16	CASSQTGADNQPQHF
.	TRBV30	CAWSVSGGYGYTF
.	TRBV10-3	CATSLAGVQTQYF